This T cell receptor beta chain was profiled in a study of shared clonotypes between healthy human individuals. Study details: A donor's plate count was three for CD4 naive and three for CD4 memory; CD8 naive had two and CD8 memory one. Study findings and constraints: Rarefaction showed sorted-subset sequencing was incomplete despite large depth. Approximately 4.9% of naive CD4 clonotypes were shared across a few donors. Generation probability values for non-shared clonotypes were lower than those for clonotypes shared by all four donors.

As for this clone: Its antigen is not known.

Selected positively for CCR7 and CD45RO-negative, naive CD8 cells excluded terminally differentiated effector memory CD45RA+ cells. Germline V lookup: CDR1 SGHDT, CDR2 YYEEEE. The CDR3 is 14 amino acids. V was pared by 0 bases and J by 7 bases, with 13 bases between. Repertoires were generated with immunoSEQ multiplex PCR, while TCRdb's copy carries only in-frame clones and drops some. The table includes nearly 2 million clones, approximately 94% detected once. The source material was naive CD8+ T cells sorted from blood. The chain employs TRBV5-6 and TRBJ1-1; D possibly corresponds to TRBD1 (6 bases). The TCR originated in a man between 18 and 35 years old in good health. The CDR3: CASSLEQGIGEAFF. The CDR3 DNA is TGTGCCAGCAGCTTGGAACAGGGCATCGGTGAAGCTTTCTTT. Full variable domain (missing parts from reference TRBV5-6 and TRBJ1-1): DAGVTQSPTHLIKTRGQQVTLRCSPKSGHDTVSWYQQALGQGPQFIFQYYEEEERQRGNFPDRFSGHQFPNYSSELNVNALLLGDSALYLCASSLEQGIGEAFFGQGTRLTVV.